A selection of T cell receptor beta chains follows, all from one sample in a study of cytomegalovirus exposure and HLA in healthy donors. TCRdb keeps only in-frame clones here, not all; method: immunoSEQ multiplex PCR. Of over 95,000 clones listed, about 74% are singletons. Sequenced input: PBMCs. These receptor sequences come from a female donor in good health and CMV-seronegative. Each CDR3 is given with its conserved first and last residue. The D gene is left open where the match is weak.

j_call d_call cdr3_length v_call cdr3_aa cdr3_nt
TRBJ2-3 TRBD1 16 TRBV4-1 CASSQGQGPSTDTQYF TGCGCCAGCAGCCAAGGACAGGGACCCAGCACAGATACGCAGTATTTT
TRBJ2-2 TRBD1 16 TRBV5-1 CASSVGGQSRAGELFF TGCGCCAGCAGCGTAGGGGGACAGAGCCGTGCCGGGGAGCTGTTTTTT
TRBJ2-3 - 15 TRBV5-1 CASSSNTGPGDTQYF TGCGCCAGCAGCTCCAACACAGGGCCCGGAGATACGCAGTATTTT
TRBJ1-5 TRBD1 13 TRBV27 CASSLDRNQPQHF TGTGCCAGCAGTTTGGACAGGAATCAGCCCCAGCATTTT
TRBJ1-2 - 14 TRBV1 CTNLGGDLNYGYTF TGCACCAATTTAGGGGGGGATCTTAACTATGGCTACACCTTC
TRBJ2-5 - 13 TRBV29-1 CSVEPWRGETQYF TGCAGCGTTGAACCGTGGCGCGGGGAGACCCAGTACTTC
TRBJ2-2 TRBD2 15 TRBV5-1 CASSLAAGAGGELFF TGCGCCAGCAGCTTGGCCGCGGGAGCAGGGGGGGAGCTGTTTTTT
TRBJ2-2 - 16 TRBV28 CASTPFGGQNTGELFF TGTGCCAGCACACCATTTGGGGGACAAAACACCGGGGAGCTGTTTTTT
TRBJ1-2 TRBD1 16 TRBV6-1 CASSEAVGQGSYGYTF TGTGCCAGCAGTGAAGCGGTAGGACAGGGTAGCTATGGCTACACCTTC
TRBJ1-3 - 12 TRBV10-2 CASSGSGNTIYF TGCGCCAGCTCGGGCTCTGGAAACACCATATATTTT
TRBJ2-1 TRBD2 17 TRBV4-3 CASSQLSGGDAYNEQFF TGCGCCAGCAGCCAACTTAGCGGGGGTGACGCCTACAATGAGCAGTTCTTC
TRBJ2-2 TRBD1 14 TRBV2 CASRTGGDTGELFF TGTGCCAGCAGGACAGGGGGTGACACCGGGGAGCTGTTTTTT
TRBJ2-3 TRBD2 17 TRBV5-1 CASSLLAGLNPTDTQYF TGCGCCAGCAGCTTGCTAGCGGGGCTAAATCCCACAGATACGCAGTATTTT
TRBJ1-2 - 12 TRBV30 CAWTLGGVGYTF TGTGCCTGGACTTTGGGGGGGGTTGGCTACACCTTC
TRBJ1-1 TRBD1 14 TRBV9 CASSTRDRPTEAFF TGTGCCAGCAGCACGCGGGACAGGCCCACTGAAGCTTTCTTT
TRBJ1-6 - 14 TRBV7-2 CASSLLFNNSPLHF TGTGCCAGCAGCCTCCTATTTAATAATTCACCCCTCCACTTT
TRBJ1-2 - 13 TRBV15 CATSPDGGIGYTF TGTGCCACCAGTCCCGACGGGGGGATCGGCTACACCTTC
TRBJ1-2 - 13 TRBV11-2 CASSRRGFHGYTF TGTGCCAGCAGCCGGAGAGGGTTCCATGGCTACACCTTC
TRBJ2-5 - 13 TRBV2 CASLDSRWAAQYF TGTGCCAGCCTAGACAGTCGTTGGGCTGCCCAGTACTTC
TRBJ2-3 TRBD2 15 TRBV5-4 CASRTSGGATDTQYF TGTGCCAGCAGGACTAGCGGGGGGGCAACAGATACGCAGTATTTT